This record concerns one TCR beta chain sequence. V gave up 4 bases and J gave up 15 bases, with 21 bases separating them. Germline assignment: CDR1 SGHAT and CDR2 FQNNGV. The CDR3 has 14 amino acids. The PCR was carried out with 60 Vbeta primers and 13 Jbeta primers. TCRdb's copy holds only in-frame clones and misses some; the assay was immunoSEQ multiplex PCR. Found here are approximately 97,000 clones, 70% to 80% of them singletons; the top ten hold around 3.5%. These data originate in a study of cytomegalovirus exposure and HLA in healthy donors. The V and J genes are TRBV11-2 and TRBJ1-4; D is perhaps TRBD1 (6 bases). The sample comprised PBMCs. This TCR was recovered from a male donor in good health and CMV-seropositive. The CDR3 loop is CASSSLGGRRVMFF. The CDR3, as DNA: TGTGCCAGCAGCTCTCTTGGGGGCAGGCGGGTAATGTTTTTT.